This T cell receptor beta chain is from a study of graft-versus-host responses after intestinal transplantation. As for the study in general: Every recipient underwent anti-thymocyte globulin induction, then tacrolimus and steroids for around three years. General study results and limits: Recipient marrow held GvH clones, some first seen in ileum or blood.

The table came from immunoSEQ multiplex PCR; TCRdb's copy has only in-frame clones and leaves some out. In the table there are fewer than 150,000 clones, roughly 92% of which are singletons. As regards this clone: No antigen is known for it.

Germline lookup yields CDR1 GTSNPN and CDR2 SVGIG (reference sequence). The CDR3 consists of 14 residues. The V segment lost 3 bases and the J segment 6 bases; nucleotides outside the gene matches: 7. Sequenced material: unstimulated CD4+ T cells sorted from spleen or lymph node cells, taken before intestinal transplant. The chain recombines TRBV30 with TRBJ2-3, with 9 bases lining up with TRBD1. The receptor was derived from a human donor who received an intestinal transplant. CDR3 region: CAWRGGQGGDTQYF. The CDR3 DNA sequence: TGTGCCTGGAGAGGGGGACAGGGAGGGGATACGCAGTATTTT.